The T cell receptor beta chain described here comes from a study of cytomegalovirus exposure and HLA in healthy donors. The donors gave bone marrow, and they were healthy. Regarding this clone: The antigen remains undetermined.

Per germline, CDR1 MNHNY and CDR2 SVGAGI (reference sequence). V shed 2 bases, J shed 5 bases, and the junction held 10 bases outside the gene matches. The CDR3 runs to 16 residues. Study results and caveats: Common viral pathogens seemed, in a later analysis, to connect with several of the most significant clusters. After further analysis at a later stage, 15,000 to 20,000 TCR beta sequences were associated with HLA alleles at 0.05 false discovery rate. TCR beta V segments were, for the most part, productive about 87% or about 30% of the time in an earlier analysis.

Researchers ran the PCR with 60 Vbeta and 13 Jbeta primers. Here immunoSEQ multiplex PCR was the method, and the copy in TCRdb shows in-frame clones only, minus some. The table shows some 150,000 clones, with roughly 76% occurring only once. Sequenced input: PBMCs. This TCR derives from a young woman in good health and CMV-seropositive. The V call is TRBV6-6, the J call TRBJ1-1, with 8 nucleotides matching TRBD1. This chain's CDR3 is CASSYLVAGGATEAFF. The CDR3 DNA reads TGTGCCAGCAGTTACCTGGTCGCAGGGGGCGCGACTGAAGCTTTCTTT.